Below, 5 T cell receptor beta chains from the same sample are listed, as sequenced in a study of a mutant IDH1 vaccine in newly diagnosed glioma (dated by TCRdb to the early 2020s). To prepare the library, the immunoSEQ multiplex PCR assay was applied. Drawn from immuneACCESS, this table holds only the in-frame rearrangements with V and J called that TCRdb kept. Clones are partly lost; checked studies trace under half to an unresolved V gene and leave the rest unexplained. The sample table holds about 24,000 clones, of which less than 80% were seen once. The top ten clones comprise around 7.5% of the sample. What these receptors recognize is not known. The time point label corresponds to: week 11, during vaccination. Each vaccine dose, consisting of 300 ug of a 20-mer mutant IDH1 peptide in Montanide, was administered subcutaneously with topical imiquimod. Sequencing was performed on PBMCs, taken from a glioma patient whose treatment included an IDH1 peptide vaccine. These receptor sequences come from a man aged 40-49 years with glioma.

Sample share makes this clone large. This sequence joins TRBV7-9 and TRBJ2-2; no definite D call. Trimming pared 11 bases from V and 3 bases from J, leaving 16 bases between. The germline CDR1 and CDR2 sequences are SEHNR and FQNEAQ (reference sequence). The CDR3 spans 14 residues. CDR3 in amino acids: CASGGGLHTGELFF. The CDR3 nucleotides are TGTGCCTCGGGTGGCGGTCTTCACACCGGGGAGCTGTTTTTT.

This chain links TRBV30 with TRBJ1-6, with 7 bases identical to TRBD1. Germline V gene sequence: CDR1 GTSNPN, CDR2 SVGIG (reference sequence). V shed 1 base and J 0 bases; nucleotides not matched to a gene: 3. The CDR3 is 16 residues long. The CDR3 protein is CAWSGTGLSYNSPLHF. The CDR3 region has the DNA TGTGCCTGGAGTGGGACAGGACTCTCCTATAATTCACCCCTCCACTTT.

This clone has just a few counts. The rearrangement links TRBV5-5 to TRBJ2-1; 9 positions match TRBD1. Germline CDR1 reads SGHKS; CDR2 reads YYEKEE (reference sequence). The CDR3 loop spans 14 amino acids. V was pared by 4 bases and J by 8 bases, with 7 bases of the junction left unmatched. CDR3 loop: CASSPGTGRHEQFF. CDR3 coding DNA: TGTGCCAGCAGCCCCGGGACAGGGCGTCATGAGCAGTTCTTC.

This clone was detected a few times. The V gene is TRBV11-2, the J gene TRBJ1-5; no clear D. The ends were cut back, 7 bases at V and 1 base at J, with 11 bases in the middle. From germline, CDR1 is SGHAT and CDR2 FQNNGV. The CDR3 sequence is 14 residues long. CDR3 nucleotides: TGTGCCAGCAACGAGCTGGGCAGCAATCAGCCCCAGCATTTT. Protein product: CASNELGSNQPQHF.

V and J are TRBV7-2 and TRBJ1-1; D may be TRBD1 (6 bases). CDR1 is SGHTA, CDR2 FQGNSA, per germline. V was clipped by 3 bases and J by 0 bases, with 8 bases between them. CDR3 length: 14 amino acids. In DNA, the CDR3 is TGTGCCAGCAGCTTCTGGGGGCTGAACACTGAAGCTTTCTTT. Translation: CASSFWGLNTEAFF. Together with reference TRBV7-2 and TRBJ1-1, the CDR3 gives the full variable domain: GAGVSQSPSNKVTEKGKDVELRCDPISGHTALYWYRQSLGQGLEFLIYFQGNSAPDKSGLPSDRFSAERTGGSVSTLTIQRTQQEDSAVYLCASSFWGLNTEAFFGQGTRLTVV.